Listed below are T cell receptor beta chains from one sample, sequenced in a study of immune cell composition in non-small cell lung cancer. Using immunoSEQ multiplex PCR, the repertoire was profiled, and TCRdb retains in-frame clones only, with some absent. The table records 10,000 or so clones, about 80% of them present only once. The specimen was lung tumor tissue. All receptors come from a human donor with non-small cell lung cancer. CDR3s include the opening cysteine and the closing phenylalanine or tryptophan. Each record gives: J gene, clone size, V gene, D gene, CDR3 DNA, CDR3 protein. A D gene is named only where the DNA matches it firmly. Some rows mark clone size as missing; the rest say once, few, many or name a class of expanded clone.

TRBJ1-5	-	TRBV29-1	-	TGCAGCGTCTCGGACAGCCCTAGTCAGCCCCAGCATTTT	CSVSDSPSQPQHF
TRBJ2-3	-	TRBV5-6	-	TGTGCCAGCAGCCGAAGACGCACAGATACGCAGTATTTT	CASSRRRTDTQYF
TRBJ1-3	-	TRBV6-1	-	TGTGCCAGCAGAGGGCAGGGTGTCTCTGGAAACACCATATATTTT	CASRGQGVSGNTIYF
TRBJ2-7	-	TRBV29-1	-	TGCAGCGTGGGGGCAACCTACGAGCAGTACTTC	CSVGATYEQYF
TRBJ1-2	-	TRBV5-1	-	TGCGCCAGCAGCATCGACAGTAACTATGGCTACACCTTC	CASSIDSNYGYTF
TRBJ2-1	few	TRBV5-1	TRBD2	TGCGCCAGCAGCAATACTAGTAGCGGGTTTACCTACAATGAGCAGTTCTTC	CASSNTSSGFTYNEQFF
TRBJ2-7	-	TRBV7-6	-	TGTGCCAGCAGCCTTGGGGTCGTCTACGAGCAGTACTTC	CASSLGVVYEQYF
TRBJ2-6	few	TRBV27	-	TGTGCCAGCAGCCTACAAATGAGGGGAGTGGGCTCTGGGGCCAACGTCCTGACTTTC	CASSLQMRGVGSGANVLTF
TRBJ2-1	once	TRBV27	-	TGTGCCAGCAGTTTGTCTTTGGCCTTGACTGTACGTGAGCAGTTCTTC	CASSLSLALTVREQFF
TRBJ1-2	-	TRBV28	-	TGTGCCAGCAGTTTACACGGTGAATATGGCTACACCTTC	CASSLHGEYGYTF
TRBJ2-3	-	TRBV10-3	TRBD2	TGTGCCATCAGGAGGACTAGCGGGGAAGATACGCAGTATTTT	CAIRRTSGEDTQYF